Listed below are T cell receptor beta chains from one sample, sequenced in a study of blood T cell repertoires in COVID-19. Using immunoSEQ multiplex PCR, the repertoire was profiled, and TCRdb retains in-frame clones only, with some absent. The sample shows fewer than 250,000 clones, 70% to 90% of them seen only once. Sequences were obtained from PBMCs or T cells enriched from blood (not recorded which). Receptors were obtained from a man aged 30-40 years who had recovered from COVID-19. Each CDR3 is given with its conserved first and last residue. A D gene is named only where the DNA matches it firmly. Rows give clone size only sometimes, using once, few, many, or a class for an expanded clone.

d_call	v_call	j_call	clone_size	cdr3_aa	cdr3_nt
TRBD2	TRBV15	TRBJ2-2	NA	CATSSFIPPPGGGGELFF	TGTGCCACCAGCAGTTTTATCCCCCCTCCGGGGGGGGGCGGGGAGCTGTTTTTT
TRBD2	TRBV2	TRBJ2-2	once	CASSWTSGGPNTGELFF	TGTGCCAGCAGCTGGACTAGCGGGGGCCCGAACACCGGGGAGCTGTTTTTT
NA	TRBV11-3	TRBJ2-1	once	CASSPSLITNEQFF	TGTGCCAGCAGCCCCAGTTTAATAACCAATGAGCAGTTCTTC
NA	TRBV11-2	TRBJ1-6	NA	CASSFRGYYNSPLHF	TGTGCCAGCAGCTTTAGGGGGTACTATAATTCACCCCTCCACTTT
NA	TRBV10-1	TRBJ1-5	NA	CASKSPSVRDRPNQPQHF	TGCGCCAGCAAGTCCCCCTCAGTCAGGGATCGACCCAATCAGCCCCAGCATTTT
TRBD2	TRBV13	TRBJ2-2	NA	CASSSLTSGERLANTGELFF	TGTGCCAGCAGCTCCTTGACTAGCGGGGAGAGACTCGCGAACACCGGGGAGCTGTTTTTT
TRBD2	TRBV24-1	TRBJ2-1	NA	CATSDPGTSGRAFF	TGTGCCACCAGTGACCCCGGGACTAGCGGTAGGGCGTTCTTC
TRBD1	TRBV7-2	TRBJ1-1	few	CASSRFLSRQGGEAFF	TGTGCCAGCAGCCGCTTCCTAAGTCGACAGGGAGGTGAAGCTTTCTTT
NA	TRBV13	TRBJ2-7	NA	CASSYYSAAVGYEQYF	TGTGCCAGCAGCTACTACTCAGCCGCGGTTGGATACGAGCAGTACTTC
NA	TRBV12-3/TRBV12-4	TRBJ1-1	NA	CASSYISGGAFF	TGTGCCAGCAGTTATATATCGGGTGGAGCTTTCTTT
NA	TRBV28	TRBJ1-5	NA	CASSPGGGINQPQHF	TGTGCCAGCAGCCCCGGTGGAGGTATTAATCAGCCCCAGCATTTT
TRBD2	TRBV5-1	TRBJ2-4	NA	CASSSGAGGPDIQYF	TGCGCCAGCAGCTCCGGAGCGGGGGGGCCGGACATTCAGTACTTC
TRBD1	TRBV2	TRBJ2-7	NA	CASAGQGLYEQYF	TGTGCCAGCGCGGGACAGGGTCTGTACGAGCAGTACTTC
NA	TRBV7-2	TRBJ2-5	NA	CASSLVSQETQYF	TGTGCCAGCAGCTTAGTATCTCAAGAGACCCAGTACTTC
TRBD2	TRBV6-5	TRBJ2-3	NA	CASRDGTSGTDTQYF	TGTGCCAGCAGAGACGGGACTAGCGGCACAGATACGCAGTATTTT
TRBD2	TRBV3-1/TRBV3-2	TRBJ2-7	NA	CASSQSAGVGEQYF	TGTGCCAGCAGCCAATCTGCGGGAGTCGGCGAGCAGTACTTC
TRBD1	TRBV2	TRBJ1-1	NA	CASSERTGGEAFF	TGTGCCAGCAGCGAACGGACAGGTGGTGAAGCTTTCTTT
TRBD1	TRBV2	TRBJ2-1	NA	CASSDTGGENDEQFF	TGTGCCAGCAGTGACACAGGGGGCGAGAACGATGAGCAGTTCTTC
TRBD2	TRBV19	TRBJ2-1	NA	CASSLGTSGIIHEQFF	TGTGCCAGTAGTCTGGGGACTAGCGGGATAATCCATGAGCAGTTCTTC
TRBD1	TRBV5-8	TRBJ1-2	NA	CASSSDRDAYGYTF	TGTGCCAGCAGCTCGGACAGGGATGCCTATGGCTACACCTTC
TRBD1	TRBV7-8	TRBJ1-1	NA	CASSTNTQGVITRYTEAFF	TGTGCCAGCAGCACGAATACACAGGGGGTAATAACCCGGTATACTGAAGCTTTCTTT
TRBD1	TRBV6-2/TRBV6-3	TRBJ2-1	NA	CASSYSTGDQFF	TGTGCCAGCAGTTACTCGACAGGGGATCAGTTCTTC
NA	TRBV25-1	TRBJ1-5	NA	CASSDPGHPNQPQHF	TGTGCCAGCAGTGACCCGGGACACCCCAATCAGCCCCAGCATTTT